This entry lists 14 T cell receptor beta chains sequenced from one sample in a study of shared clonotypes between healthy human individuals. Measured with immunoSEQ multiplex PCR; TCRdb has only the in-frame clones, and not every one. The sample includes some 2,000,000 clones, roughly 95% of them seen just once. The naive CD8 population came from CD45RO-negative cells selected for CCR7, without terminally differentiated effector memory CD45RA+ cells. Source material: naive CD8+ T cells sorted from blood. The receptors were sampled from a man younger than 35 in good health.

The rearrangement joins TRBV5-6 to TRBJ1-5; D unresolved. CDR3 length: 16 residues. CDR1 is SGHDT and CDR2 is YYEEEE in the germline V gene. V lost 2 bases to trimming and J lost 5 bases, with 17 bases between them. The CDR3 protein is CASSLNVETDHQPQHF. The CDR3 DNA follows: TGTGCCAGCAGCTTAAATGTTGAGACTGACCATCAGCCCCAGCATTTT.

The J gene is TRBJ2-3, the V gene TRBV9; D unclear. V lost 0 bases, J lost 9 bases, and 11 bases lay in between. There are 13 residues in the CDR3. Germline loops: CDR1 SGDLS, CDR2 YYNGEE. CDR3 coding DNA: TGTGCCAGCAGCGTAGACTGGAAGGGAACGCAGTATTTT. As protein: CASSVDWKGTQYF.

The chain employs TRBV11-2 and TRBJ2-3; D gene unclear. The CDR3 runs to 13 residues. CDR1 and CDR2 (germline): SGHAT, FQNNGV. The V and J ends lost 0 bases and 12 bases respectively, with 13 bases between them. The CDR3 protein is CASSLDLSQTQYF. As DNA, the CDR3 is TGTGCCAGCAGCTTAGATCTGAGCCAAACACAGTATTTT. The full variable domain, rest sourced from reference TRBV11-2 and TRBJ2-3, is EAGVAQSPRYKIIEKRQSVAFWCNPISGHATLYWYQQILGQGPKLLIQFQNNGVVDDSQLPKDRFSAERLKGVDSTLKIQPAKLEDSAVYLCASSLDLSQTQYFGPGTRLTVL.

The V and J genes are TRBV5-4 and TRBJ2-2, with D perhaps TRBD1 (6 bases). The CDR3 sequence is 16 residues long. The V and J ends lost 4 bases and 1 base respectively, with 14 bases between them. Looked up from germline, CDR1 is SGHNT and CDR2 is YYREEE (reference sequence). The CDR3 nucleotides read TGTGCCAGCAGCCCGGTGGGGGCAGGGAACACCGGGGAGCTGTTTTTT. It is translated as CASSPVGAGNTGELFF.

The V gene is TRBV29-1, the J gene TRBJ1-1; possible D gene TRBD1, 6 bases. Germline assignment: CDR1 SQVTM and CDR2 ANQGSEA. The ends were cut back, 0 bases at V and 0 bases at J, with 14 bases in the middle. The CDR3 contains 16 residues. CDR3 loop: CSVEDPGARMNTEAFF. The CDR3 coding sequence is TGCAGCGTTGAAGATCCGGGGGCGCGAATGAACACTGAAGCTTTCTTT.

The chain is built from TRBV28 and TRBJ2-5; 8 bases line up with TRBD1. Germline V gives CDR1 MDHEN, CDR2 SYDVKM. After removal of 4 bases from V and 4 bases from J, the junction contained 8 bases not matched to a gene. The CDR3 covers 15 residues. CDR3 in amino acids: CASSWTGLSPETQYF. CDR3 bases: TGTGCCAGCAGTTGGACAGGGTTATCCCCAGAGACCCAGTACTTC.

This clone was counted a few times. This chain links TRBV10-2 with TRBJ1-5; D unclear. The CDR3 consists of 14 residues. The ends were cut back, 3 bases at V and 1 base at J, with 7 bases in the middle. CDR1 is WSHSY and CDR2 is SAAADI in the germline V gene. The CDR3 DNA reads TGCGCCAGCAGTGACGATTTGAGCAATCAGCCCCAGCATTTT. Translated: CASSDDLSNQPQHF.

The chain has TRBV4-1 and TRBJ2-1; 9 bases align to TRBD1. Germline CDR1 is MGHRA and CDR2 is YSYEKL. The CDR3 length is 17 residues. V lost 3 bases, J lost 8 bases, and 14 bases stayed unmatched. CDR3 nucleotide sequence: TGCGCCAGCAGCCACGACACCGGGACAGGGCTTGGGTATGAGCAGTTCTTC. Translating gives CASSHDTGTGLGYEQFF.

J is TRBJ2-1 and V is TRBV2; TRBD1 aligns across 8 bases. Per germline, CDR1 SNHLY and CDR2 FYNNEI. The CDR3 has 13 amino acids. CDR3 sequence (DNA): TGTGCAAGGAGGACAGGGTCGGGCAATGAGCAGTTCTTC. Amino acid sequence: CARRTGSGNEQFF.

CDR3 in amino acids: CASSPGPFYEQYF. Written as DNA, the CDR3 is TGTGCCAGCAGCCCTGGACCTTTCTACGAGCAGTACTTC. This chain links TRBV9 with TRBJ2-7; unclear D gene. Deletions cut 4 bases from V and 3 bases from J, with 11 bases between. Germline values: CDR1 SGDLS, CDR2 YYNGEE. CDR3 size: 13 residues.

The V call is TRBV7-2, the J call TRBJ2-3, with a tentative D call TRBD1 (6 bases). CDR1 and CDR2 from the germline V gene are SGHTA and FQGNSA. This CDR3 has 15 residues. Trimming cost V 1 base and J 5 bases, with 13 bases left between them. CDR3 nucleotide sequence: TGTGCCAGCAGCTTAGGGGCAGGGGACGGAGATACGCAGTATTTT. This gives the protein CASSLGAGDGDTQYF.

The rearrangement joins TRBV27 to TRBJ2-5; D may match TRBD1 or TRBD2 (5 bases each). The CDR3 covers 13 residues. Germline V gene lookup returns CDR1 MNHEY and CDR2 SMNVEV (reference sequence). Trimming removed 6 bases at V and 3 bases at J, with 11 bases between. The CDR3 reads CASRPGREETQYF. In DNA form, the CDR3 reads TGTGCCAGCAGACCGGGACGGGAAGAGACCCAGTACTTC.

V usage is TRBV29-1 and J usage is TRBJ1-2, with 10 bases identical to TRBD1. Unmatched junction bases numbered 11, after V lost 0 bases and J lost 4 bases. Germline V lookup: CDR1 SQVTM, CDR2 ANQGSEA. CDR3 length: 17 residues. CDR3 sequence reads: CSVEDGTGDFTSYGYTF. Written as DNA, the CDR3 is TGCAGCGTTGAAGACGGGACAGGGGATTTCACAAGCTATGGCTACACCTTC.

The genes are TRBV7-9 and TRBJ1-5; 12 nucleotides align to TRBD1. Per the germline V gene, CDR1 is SEHNR and CDR2 is FQNEAQ (reference sequence). With 1 base clipped from V and 6 bases from J, the junction kept 4 bases outside the gene matches. The CDR3 has 16 residues. The CDR3 DNA reads TGTGCCAGCAGCTTAGGGGGACAGGGGGCTTCTCAGCCCCAGCATTTT. This gives the protein CASSLGGQGASQPQHF.